This T cell receptor (beta chain) emerged from a study of PD-L1 blockade in urothelial cancer (dated by TCRdb to about 2017). Some background on the complete study: All patients started therapy around 2014 and received atezolizumab 1,200 mg intravenously every 3 weeks. Twenty-five of 29 patients were identified as males with urothelial cancer of bladder origin, and a prior smoking history was reported by 18 of 29 patients. Patients had an ECOG performance status of 0 or 1 and had received between 0 and 3 prior chemotherapy regimens. Blood samples were analyzed at two time points: 3 weeks after treatment start (second dose) and 6 weeks after treatment start. Blood samples gave a median of approximately 150,000 T cells and roughly 83,000 unique TCRs, with a median clonality of approximately 0.08. The study was an exploratory multi-omic analysis of somatic, immune and clinical correlates of response to PD-L1 blockade with atezolizumab in urothelial cancer. Pretreatment tumor samples and matched peripheral blood, collected serially before and after atezolizumab treatment, underwent TCR sequencing. Durable clinical benefit was defined as progression-free survival longer than 6 months, and TCR features were also tested against progression-free and overall survival. In the same patients, pretreatment tumors underwent whole exome sequencing and RNA sequencing in addition to TCR sequencing. Durable clinical benefit was achieved by nine patients and was not achieved by 20 patients. Approximately 29 patients had pretreatment blood TCR-seq, some 24 had at least one posttreatment blood collection, and some 24 had tumor TCR-seq.

Taken from the germline V gene, the CDR1 and CDR2 loops are SGHVS and FQNEAQ. At the junction V is shortened by 5 bases and J by 4 bases, with 11 bases in between. The CDR3, cysteine through phenylalanine, is 13 amino acids long. Left in the record is the CDR3 DNA by itself, 39 bases read in frame from the first base. The cohort included about 27 patients with locally advanced or metastatic urothelial carcinoma who were treated at Memorial Sloan Kettering on a trial protocol. Peripheral blood mononuclear cells were collected from each patient pretreatment and during treatment, giving between 1 and 8 total time points per patient. The Qiagen DNeasy Blood extraction kit was used to purify genomic DNA from total PBMCs and tumor samples. PBMCs were collected pretreatment and during treatment and were isolated and stored as previously described. In its sample, this clone was seen a few times. Its recognized antigen is unknown. No much larger clone exists at a distance of one base, and base qualities are not known.

To estimate absolute template abundance from read counts, synthetic TCR analog templates were spiked into each PCR. Using the immunoSEQ assay, TCRbeta CDR3 regions were amplified from genomic DNA with bias-controlled V and J gene primers. Sequencing of rearranged TCRbeta segments was performed at approximately 20X coverage. The source study handled its data this way. Sequencing errors were corrected by clustering, and CDR3s were annotated against IMGT so that V, D and J genes could be assigned. Out-of-frame and stop-codon sequences were excluded, and only productive TCRbeta rearrangements were used in downstream analyses. Clonality was calculated as one minus the Shannon entropy normalized by the log of the number of unique productive sequences. Clones differing between time points or between blood and tumor were identified by Fisher's exact test with Benjamini-Hochberg correction at adjusted p below 0.01. Sourced from immuneACCESS, this table was stored by TCRdb with only in-frame sequences that have V and J called. A share of the clones is absent; for the studies checked, an unresolved V gene accounts for under half, and the remainder has no known explanation. The V and J calls and clone size come from that table; D and trimming were worked out from the DNA. Recorded for this sample are around 35,000 clones; about four fifths of them occurred a single time. More than 15% of the sample comes from the top ten.

Study-level results and caveats: A pretreatment peripheral blood TCR clonality below the median was linked to improved progression-free and overall survival. Greater expansion of tumor-associated TCR clones in peripheral blood 3 weeks after the start of treatment was observed in patients with durable benefit (n of about 20, p = 0.022). Because the sample size was small (n ≈ 31) and many exploratory analyses were performed, the results are intended to be hypothesis-generating.

The chain is made from TRBV7-8 and TRBJ1-2; confidence is insufficient to name the D gene. This receptor was taken from a man in his 60s with urothelial cancer. The material was PBMCs, obtained around atezolizumab (anti-PD-L1) treatment. The CDR3 reads as follows: CASSPQNFYGYTF. The DNA is as follows: TGTGCCAGCAGCCCCCAAAACTTCTATGGCTACACCTTC.